Presented here are 21 T cell receptor beta chains from one specimen sequenced in a study of blood T cell repertoires in COVID-19. The data were produced by immunoSEQ multiplex PCR, yet TCRdb's version contains in-frame clones alone and is incomplete. The profile shows around 280,000 clones, about 88% of them singletons. Sequenced material: peripheral blood. These receptors were collected from a man between 65 and 85 years old with acute or convalescent COVID-19.

The chain has TRBV10-3 and TRBJ2-1; D is possibly TRBD1 (6 bases). The CDR3 runs 12 residues. The V gene's germline CDR1 is ENHRY and CDR2 SYGVKD. Trimming removed 4 bases from V and 8 bases from J, with 9 bases in between. The CDR3 bases are TGTGCCATCAGTGTACAGGGAGATGAGCAGTTCTTC. Translated: CAISVQGDEQFF.

This clone was picked up one time. Other DNA sequences in the same sample also yield this CDR3. The gene calls are TRBV3-1 (or the pseudogene TRBV3-2) and TRBJ1-6; 7 nucleotides align to TRBD1. The CDR3 consists of 14 residues. V shed 1 base and J 6 bases; nucleotides not matched to a gene: 0. Germline V gene sequence: CDR1 LGHDT, CDR2 YNNKEL (reference sequence). For the CDR3, the DNA is TGTGCCAGCAGCCAAGGGACAGGTAATTCACCCCTCCACTTT. Translating gives CASSQGTGNSPLHF.

This chain connects TRBV7-9 to TRBJ1-5, with 7 nucleotides matching TRBD1. The CDR3 has 14 residues. V lost 3 bases to trimming and J lost 3 bases; unmatched junction nucleotides: 2. Per the germline V gene, CDR1 is SEHNR and CDR2 is FQNEAQ (reference sequence). The CDR3 loop reads CASSFQGDNQPQHF. CDR3 in DNA: TGTGCCAGCAGCTTTCAGGGGGACAATCAGCCCCAGCATTTT.

The chain uses TRBV19 and TRBJ2-3, with D perhaps matching TRBD2 (5 bases). Trimming took off 1 base at V and 5 bases at J, with 10 bases between the two ends. Per the germline V gene, CDR1 is LNHDA and CDR2 is SQIVND (reference sequence). The CDR3 contains 14 residues. As DNA, the CDR3 is TGTGCCAGTAGTATAGGAGGGTCGGGAGATACGCAGTATTTT. Protein sequence: CASSIGGSGDTQYF. The entire variable domain, with the rest obtained from reference TRBV19 and TRBJ2-3, is as follows: DGGITQSPKYLFRKEGQNVTLSCEQNLNHDAMYWYRQDPGQGLRLIYYSQIVNDFQKGDIAEGYSVSREKKESFPLTVTSAQKNPTAFYLCASSIGGSGDTQYFGPGTRLTVL.

The rearrangement joins TRBV24-1 to TRBJ2-3; 13 nucleotides align to TRBD2. Germline values: CDR1 KGHDR, CDR2 SFDVKD. This CDR3 has 13 residues. V lost 3 bases to trimming and J lost 15 bases; unmatched junction nucleotides: 5. CDR3 amino acids: CATSDRLAGGPYF. The DNA of the CDR3 is TGTGCCACCAGTGATAGACTAGCGGGGGGACCTTATTTT.

The CDR3 DNA follows: TGTGCCAGCATCTTCGGGGGACAGGCATGGAATGAGCAGTTCTTC. Protein product: CASIFGGQAWNEQFF. This rearrangement joins TRBV28 to TRBJ2-1, with 8 bases aligning to TRBD1. This CDR3 contains 15 residues. V shed 7 bases and J 7 bases; nucleotides not matched to a gene: 12. CDR1 and CDR2 from the germline V gene are MDHEN and SYDVKM. The entire variable domain, with the rest obtained from reference TRBV28 and TRBJ2-1, is as follows: DVKVTQSSRYLVKRTGEKVFLECVQDMDHENMFWYRQDPGLGLRLIYFSYDVKMKEKGDIPEGYSVSREKKERFSLILESASTNQTSMYLCASIFGGQAWNEQFFGPGTRLTVL.

The gene calls are TRBV9 and TRBJ2-4, with unresolved D. The CDR3 runs 14 residues. Germline V gene sequence: CDR1 SGDLS, CDR2 YYNGEE. Trimming stripped 4 bases from V and 5 bases from J, with 13 bases between. The CDR3 DNA reads TGTGCCAGCAGCTCCCACGGTTTCGAAAACATTCAGTACTTC. Its translation is CASSSHGFENIQYF.

The DNA for the CDR3 is TGTGCCAGCAGCGAGGGTCCTCTACAGCCCCAGCATTTT. The encoded protein is CASSEGPLQPQHF. The V and J genes are TRBV5-5 and TRBJ1-5; D ambiguous. Germline loops: CDR1 SGHKS, CDR2 YYEKEE (reference sequence). The CDR3 spans 13 residues. Trimming took 4 bases from V and 7 from J, leaving 12 bases between them.

The chain carries TRBV28 and TRBJ2-7; D perhaps matches TRBD1 (6 bases). The CDR3 is 12 amino acids. The V end was cut by 11 bases, the J end by 6 bases, with 17 bases between. Germline lookup yields CDR1 MDHEN and CDR2 SYDVKM. CDR3 in amino acids: CASMTGPTEQYF. The DNA of the CDR3 is TGTGCCTCAATGACAGGTCCCACCGAGCAGTACTTC.

The V call is TRBV18, the J call TRBJ1-2; TRBD1 might be the D (6 bases). CDR3 size: 14 residues. CDR1 and CDR2 from the germline V gene are KGHSH and LQKENI. Trimming cost V 4 bases and J 1 base, with 10 bases left between them. Here the CDR3 reads CASSQRQDNYGYTF. CDR3 coding DNA: TGTGCCAGCTCACAGAGACAGGATAACTATGGCTACACCTTC. Using reference TRBV18 and TRBJ1-2 for the parts outside the CDR3, the full variable domain is NAGVMQNPRHLVRRRGQEARLRCSPMKGHSHVYWYRQLPEEGLKFMVYLQKENIIDESGMPKERFSAEFPKEGPSILRIQQVVRGDSAAYFCASSQRQDNYGYTFGSGTRLTVV.

The V call is TRBV10-1, the J call TRBJ2-7; 11 nucleotides line up with TRBD1. This CDR3 spans 14 amino acids. After removal of 2 bases from V and 6 bases from J, the junction contained 3 bases not matched to a gene. In germline, CDR1 is WNHNN, CDR2 SYGVQD (reference sequence). This chain's CDR3 is CASSEGTGGSEQYF. In DNA, the CDR3 is TGCGCCAGCAGTGAGGGGACAGGGGGATCCGAGCAGTACTTC.

For this clone: Other DNA sequences of this sample code for an identical CDR3. The CDR3 reads CASSQHPGTGGGQPQHF. The CDR3 DNA sequence: TGCGCCAGCAGCCAGCACCCCGGGACAGGGGGCGGTCAGCCCCAGCATTTT. The chain couples TRBV4-3 to TRBJ1-5; 12 bases line up with TRBD1. V was clipped by 3 bases and J by 6 bases; unmatched bases: 9. The CDR3 runs to 17 residues. CDR1 and CDR2 (germline): LGHNA, YSLEER.

The chain employs TRBV5-1 and TRBJ1-3; D remains ambiguous. V dropped 4 bases and J dropped 0 bases, with 14 bases sitting between them. CDR1 and CDR2 (germline): SGHRS, YFSETQ. The CDR3 is 16 residues long. This chain's CDR3 is CASSPGSAISGNTIYF. The CDR3 nucleotides read TGCGCCAGCAGCCCCGGTAGTGCCATCTCTGGAAACACCATATATTTT.

The chain employs TRBV12-5 and TRBJ2-5; 10 bases agree with TRBD2. The junction had 7 bases not matched to a gene; V was cut back by 2 bases and J by 1 base. Germline-derived CDR1 and CDR2 are LGHNT and FRNRAP. The CDR3 totals 17 residues. DNA for the CDR3: TGTGCTAGTGGTTTGAAAAGGAGCGGGGGGGCCCAAGAGACCCAGTACTTC. Translation gives CASGLKRSGGAQETQYF.

This chain uses TRBV7-2 with TRBJ2-5; TRBD2 matches at 10 bases. There are 15 residues in the CDR3. Germline V gene lookup returns CDR1 SGHTA and CDR2 FQGNSA. The junction had 8 bases not matched to a gene; V was cut back by 5 bases and J by 5 bases. The CDR3 region has the DNA TGTGCCAGCAGCCCCTCTAGCGGGGGTGGGGAGACCCAGTACTTC. Protein: CASSPSSGGGETQYF. Drawing the rest from reference TRBV7-2 and TRBJ2-5, the complete variable domain is GAGVSQSPSNKVTEKGKDVELRCDPISGHTALYWYRQSLGQGLEFLIYFQGNSAPDKSGLPSDRFSAERTGGSVSTLTIQRTQQEDSAVYLCASSPSSGGGETQYFGPGTRLLVL.

This chain connects TRBV28 to TRBJ2-1; the D gene is possibly TRBD2 (6 bases). V was pared by 6 bases and J by 0 bases, with 15 bases between. Germline values: CDR1 MDHEN, CDR2 SYDVKM. This CDR3 region has 16 residues. The CDR3 loop reads CASRPPRGPSYNEQFF. CDR3 DNA sequence: TGTGCCAGCAGACCGCCGCGGGGCCCCTCCTACAATGAGCAGTTCTTC.

This clone was seen just once. V usage is TRBV4-3 and J usage is TRBJ2-7; D is uncertain. The V gene's germline CDR1 is LGHNA and CDR2 YSLEER. V was trimmed by 1 base and J by 4 bases, leaving 8 bases between them. This CDR3 is 13 amino acids long. CDR3 nucleotide sequence: TGCGCCAGCAGCCAAGGCAATGCGTACGAGCAGTACTTC. Its protein is CASSQGNAYEQYF.

The CDR3: CASSLAFLGGGRGSYEQYF. Here the CDR3 DNA reads TGCGCCAGCAGCTTGGCGTTCCTCGGCGGGGGTAGGGGCTCCTACGAGCAGTACTTC. The chain links TRBV5-1 to TRBJ2-7; the match to TRBD2 covers 7 bases. Germline assignment: CDR1 SGHRS and CDR2 YFSETQ. The CDR3 is 19 amino acids. The ends lost 0 bases at V and 0 bases at J; junction bases unmatched: 15.

The rearrangement links TRBV4-3 to TRBJ1-2; weak D call: TRBD1 (6 bases). V was shortened by 0 bases and J by 9 bases, with 20 bases between the two germline ends. Germline CDR1 reads LGHNA; CDR2 reads YSLEER. The CDR3 is 16 residues long. The DNA for the CDR3 is TGCGCCAGCAGCCAAGACCTAAGACGCGCGACAGGTAGCTACACCTTC. Protein product: CASSQDLRRATGSYTF.

The rearrangement joins TRBV3-1 (or the pseudogene TRBV3-2) to TRBJ1-1; TRBD1 is a possible D gene (6 bases). This CDR3 contains 16 residues. Trimming cost V 0 bases and J 6 bases, with 17 bases left between them. The germline V gene has CDR1 LGHDT and CDR2 YNNKEL (reference sequence). CDR3 sequence (DNA): TGTGCCAGCAGCCAAGATCTAAGCAGGGGTGACGCTGAAGCTTTCTTT. Amino acids: CASSQDLSRGDAEAFF.

V gene TRBV9 combines with J gene TRBJ2-1; tentative D call: TRBD2 (6 bases). Trimming took 3 bases from V and 2 from J, leaving 12 bases between them. Germline CDR1 reads SGDLS; CDR2 reads YYNGEE. The CDR3 extends over 15 amino acids. In nucleotides, the CDR3 is TGTGCCAGCAGCGAGCTGTCGGGAGCCTACAATGAGCAGTTCTTC. It encodes CASSELSGAYNEQFF.